Below, 20 T cell receptor beta chains from the same sample are listed, as sequenced in a study of control samples from healthy donors and cancer patients (dated by TCRdb to the early 2020s). Receptor amplification or capture employed the immunoSEQ multiplex PCR assay. Entries here come from immuneACCESS through TCRdb and include only in-frame sequences with V and J called. Some clones fail to appear in such tables; in the studies checked, an unresolved V gene covers under half of the shortfall, and the cause of the remainder is unknown. The sample records about 150,000 clones, approximately 88% of which are singletons. The ten largest clones represent over 4.5% of the sample. Specimen: blood. The receptors come from a man aged 25-40 years in good health.

The V call is TRBV6-6, the J call TRBJ2-4; no clear D. Trimming cost V 5 bases and J 0 bases, with 11 bases left between them. The CDR3 is 15 amino acids. Germline V gives CDR1 MNHNY, CDR2 SVGAGI (reference sequence). The DNA of the CDR3 is TGTGCCAGCAGTCTACGACTGTCAGCCAAAAACATTCAGTACTTC. This codes for CASSLRLSAKNIQYF.

The rearrangement joins TRBV24-1 to TRBJ2-7; 11 bases are a match to TRBD1. Germline assignment: CDR1 KGHDR and CDR2 SFDVKD. V shed 4 bases and J 7 bases; nucleotides not matched to a gene: 8. The CDR3 is made up of 15 amino acids. For the CDR3, the DNA is TGTGCCACCAGTGACGCGGGACAGGGGGTAGGGGAGCAGTACTTC. Encoded protein: CATSDAGQGVGEQYF.

This chain joins TRBV7-8 and TRBJ2-5; the D gene is possibly TRBD1 (7 bases). CDR3 size: 14 residues. V lost 5 bases and J lost 0, with 10 bases in between. Germline loops: CDR1 SGHVS, CDR2 FQNEAQ. CDR3 in DNA: TGTGCCAGCAGCCCAGGGGGGTACCAAGAGACCCAGTACTTC. Translated: CASSPGGYQETQYF.

The rearrangement joins TRBV5-1 to TRBJ2-1; the match to TRBD1 covers 7 bases. The CDR3 consists of 14 residues. Looked up from germline, CDR1 is SGHRS and CDR2 is YFSETQ. J gave up 8 bases and V 0 bases, and 5 bases lay outside the gene matches. The CDR3 DNA sequence: TGCGCCAGCAGCTTGGAGGGGGCTTACGATGAGCAGTTCTTC. This gives the protein CASSLEGAYDEQFF.

The chain joins TRBV6-5 to TRBJ1-6, with D maybe TRBD1 (5 bases). Trimming shortened V by 0 bases and J by 7 bases, and 13 bases separated the two germline ends. CDR1 MNHEY and CDR2 SVGAGI come from the germline V gene. CDR3 length: 16 amino acids. CDR3 amino acids: CASSYSSGARNSPLHF. The CDR3 DNA follows: TGTGCCAGCAGTTACTCGTCTGGGGCGCGAAATTCACCCCTCCACTTT.

V is TRBV4-2 and J is TRBJ2-5; 10 nucleotides agree with TRBD1. Losses at the gene ends were 5 bases for V and 5 bases for J; bases not matched to a gene: 5. The V gene's germline CDR1 is LGHNA and CDR2 YNFKEQ. The CDR3 is 14 residues long. The CDR3 here is CASSTPGQGETQYF. The CDR3 DNA follows: TGTGCCAGCAGCACACCGGGACAGGGGGAGACCCAGTACTTC.

CDR3 amino acids: CASSQGGQRGYTF. DNA for the CDR3: TGCGCCAGCAGCCAAGGGGGGCAGCGGGGCTACACCTTC. The rearrangement joins TRBV4-3 to TRBJ1-2; maybe TRBD1 (6 bases). Trimming pared 1 base from V and 8 bases from J, leaving 11 bases between. Looked up from germline, CDR1 is LGHNA and CDR2 is YSLEER. This CDR3 has 13 residues.

This sequence joins TRBV10-3 and TRBJ2-6; D is unresolved. V was clipped by 2 bases and J by 4 bases, with 0 bases between them. This CDR3 contains 12 residues. In germline, CDR1 is ENHRY, CDR2 SYGVKD. The DNA for the CDR3 is TGTGCCATCAGTGAGGGGGCCAACGTCCTGACTTTC. Residues: CAISEGANVLTF.

This rearrangement joins TRBV9 to TRBJ1-1; D gene unclear. There are 15 residues in the CDR3. V was cut by 2 bases and J by 4 bases, with 15 bases left in between. CDR1 is SGDLS and CDR2 is YYNGEE in the germline V gene. The chain's CDR3 is CASSVGSLVGTEAFF. The CDR3 bases are TGTGCCAGCAGCGTGGGCAGCCTGGTAGGCACTGAAGCTTTCTTT.

The chain joins TRBV6-1 to TRBJ2-6; tentatively, D is TRBD1 (5 bases). Trimming left V 3 bases short and J 4 bases short, with 10 bases between. Germline-derived CDR1 and CDR2 are MNHNS and SASEGT. This CDR3 has 15 amino acids. The DNA for the CDR3 is TGTGCCAGCAGTGAGTCAGGGTCAGGGGCCAACGTCCTGACTTTC. It yields the protein CASSESGSGANVLTF.

V gene TRBV5-4 combines with J gene TRBJ1-2; possibly TRBD1 for D (5 bases). Germline V CDR1 and CDR2: SGHNT, YYREEE (reference sequence). The CDR3 runs 15 residues. V lost 4 bases, J lost 0 bases, and 13 bases lay in between. CDR3 in DNA: TGTGCCAGCAGCCCGGGTGGGACTCCTAACTATGGCTACACCTTC. As protein: CASSPGGTPNYGYTF. Supplemented by reference TRBV5-4 and TRBJ1-2, the full variable domain reads ETGVTQSPTHLIKTRGQQVTLRCSSQSGHNTVSWYQQALGQGPQFIFQYYREEENGRGNFPPRFSGLQFPNYSSELNVNALELDDSALYLCASSPGGTPNYGYTFGSGTRLTVV.

This clone was observed once. The chain couples TRBV7-2 to TRBJ2-7; D uncertain. Germline CDR1 reads SGHTA; CDR2 reads FQGNSA. V dropped 0 bases and J dropped 4 bases, with 7 bases sitting between them. The CDR3 spans 13 residues. The CDR3, as DNA: TGTGCCAGCAGCTTAGCGGTACTTTACGAGCAGTACTTC. Protein sequence: CASSLAVLYEQYF.

The chain is built from TRBV7-2 and TRBJ2-1; D is perhaps TRBD1 (5 bases). The germline gives CDR1 SGHTA, CDR2 FQGNSA. The V end lost 3 bases, the J end lost 0 bases, and 9 bases lay between the germline ends. This CDR3 has 15 residues. CDR3 DNA: TGTGCCAGCAGCTTTACAGGTGACTCCTACAATGAGCAGTTCTTC. Translating it yields CASSFTGDSYNEQFF. Complete variable domain (other parts from reference TRBV7-2 and TRBJ2-1): GAGVSQSPSNKVTEKGKDVELRCDPISGHTALYWYRQSLGQGLEFLIYFQGNSAPDKSGLPSDRFSAERTGGSVSTLTIQRTQQEDSAVYLCASSFTGDSYNEQFFGPGTRLTVL.

With regard to this clone: Without the conserved terminal phenylalanine or tryptophan, this CDR3 likely stems from a read error. V is TRBV7-6 and J is TRBJ1-1; 9 nucleotides agree with TRBD1. J was trimmed by 0 bases and V by 4 bases; bases with no gene match: 3. The CDR3 sequence is 15 residues long. Germline values: CDR1 SGHVS, CDR2 FNYEAQ. The CDR3 spells CASSSTGGLNTEAFL. The CDR3 DNA sequence: TGTGCCAGCAGCTCGACAGGGGGTCTGAACACTGAAGCTTTCCTT.

The CDR3 region is CASSYGDGPPGETQYF. DNA of the CDR3: TGTGCCAGCAGTTACGGCGATGGCCCACCCGGAGAGACCCAGTACTTC. The V call is TRBV6-5, the J call TRBJ2-5, with D unclear. CDR1 and CDR2 (germline): MNHEY, SVGAGI. The V gene lost 2 bases and the J gene lost 4 bases, with 17 bases spanning the gap. The CDR3 spans 16 residues.

The J gene is TRBJ2-5, the V gene TRBV2; no reliable D call. This CDR3 has 13 amino acids. V shed 6 bases and J shed 2 bases, with 10 bases lying between them. Germline-derived CDR1 and CDR2 are SNHLY and FYNNEI. CDR3 in DNA: TGTGCCAGCAGGGCACATGGACAAGAGACCCAGTACTTC. Translation gives CASRAHGQETQYF.

This clone showed up just once. CDR3 sequence (DNA): TGTGCCACCAGTGATACGGGGACAGGGCGGTACGAGCAGTACTTC. Translating gives CATSDTGTGRYEQYF. The rearrangement uses TRBV24-1 and TRBJ2-7, with 9 bases fitting TRBD1. J was trimmed by 4 bases and V by 3 bases; bases with no gene match: 6. Germline CDR1 is KGHDR and CDR2 is SFDVKD. There are 15 residues in the CDR3.

The chain carries TRBV21-1 and TRBJ2-3; the DNA was not compared with TRBD1, the D call given in the table. TRBV21-1 is tagged as a pseudogene. This CDR3 spans 15 amino acids. The CDR3 sequence is CASSRGQIHTDTQYF. Here the CDR3 DNA reads TGTGCCAGCAGCAGGGGACAAATCCACACAGATACGCAGTATTTT.

The chain is built from TRBV18 and TRBJ2-1; D is unclear. Trimming took off 0 bases at V and 0 bases at J, with 12 bases between the two ends. Looked up from germline, CDR1 is KGHSH and CDR2 is LQKENI. The CDR3 has 17 residues. In DNA, the CDR3 is TGTGCCAGCTCACCACCGGTTCGACCGTCCTCCTACAATGAGCAGTTCTTC. It codes for CASSPPVRPSSYNEQFF.

The rearrangement joins TRBV6-2 or TRBV6-3 to TRBJ1-5; weak D call: TRBD1 (5 bases). Germline lookup yields CDR1 MNHEY and CDR2 SVGEGT. Trimming took off 2 bases at V and 5 bases at J, with 10 bases between the two ends. This CDR3 is 14 amino acids long. Here the CDR3 reads CASSYLRGDQPQHF. For the CDR3, the DNA is TGTGCCAGCAGTTACCTGAGGGGTGATCAGCCCCAGCATTTT.